The present T cell receptor beta chain was sequenced within a study of blood T cells in healthy people across ages (dated by TCRdb to about 2015). Context from the whole study: In model experiments, template switching captured roughly one uniquely barcoded TCR beta cDNA molecule for every two T cells. Using deep sequencing normalized with unique cDNA molecular identifiers, the study measured how TCR beta repertoire diversity changes with age. Donors were grouped into four age groups: young (average approximately 16 years), middle-aged (around 39), aged (62) and long-lived (just over 80). Donors of different ages were randomly distributed across sequencing lanes to avoid experimental bias. For two donors (one aged 18 to 29 and one aged 80 or older), the study analyzed two additional independent replicas of 1 million unique cDNA reads from the same blood draw. The study at large found these results: Observed TCR beta diversity correlated strongly with the percentage of naive T cells measured by flow cytometry. Estimates of total diversity based on one million sequenced T cells were regarded as lower bounds and as underestimates. Conclusive comparison of naive and antigen-experienced compartments was prevented by the profiling of bulk unsorted PBMCs. Compared with the aged group, the long-lived group had more naive CD4+ T cells, fewer expanded clones and increased TCR diversity, a pattern suggesting age selection. Because the CMV infection status of the donors was unknown, age-related changes in expanded clonotypes may potentially have been confounded. Observed TCR beta diversity per million T cells fell roughly linearly with age, and a significant reduction was already apparent by age roughly 40.

The roughly 39 donors, aged about 6 to 95 years, were systemically healthy Caucasian individuals from Russia. About 10 milliliters of peripheral blood were collected from each donor into EDTA-treated Vacutainer tubes. PBMCs were isolated by Ficoll-Paque density-gradient centrifugation, with at least 7 million obtained per sample. Total RNA was extracted from PBMCs with Trizol reagent, with at least 5 micrograms obtained per sample. For every donor, an aliquot of PBMCs went through flow cytometry to measure the percentages of naive CD45RAhigh/CD27high T cells. Library creation used 5' RACE. TCRdb names Illumina HiSeq 2500 as the instrument used. A second about 6 to 11 cycle PCR used a sample-barcoded 5' primer and a J-beta primer mix. A unique molecular identifier was introduced onto each TCR beta cDNA molecule by a template-switch 5' adaptor carrying 12 random nucleotides. Each sample yielded at least 3 million CDR3-containing paired-end reads. First-strand cDNA was synthesized from all RNA with the Mint cDNA synthesis kit, primed by a TRBC-specific oligonucleotide. Following uracil-DNA glycosylase treatment, all cDNA underwent a first 18-cycle PCR with the universal primers M1SS and BC2_uni_R. The authors' analysis ran thus. Normalization of each sample was performed by random selection of 1 million high-quality reads, each carrying a distinct molecular identifier. Instead of being binned into consensus sequences, reads with shared molecular identifiers were discarded. MiTCR, run with a Q25 quality threshold and the strictest error-elimination algorithm, handled CDR3 identification, clonotype clustering and error correction. A nonparametric unseen species model with Euler transformation was used to estimate a lower bound on total TCR beta diversity. TCRdb reworked the public reads: Q25 trimming with fastp, MiXCR clone assembly, productive beta chains retained. Each entry is one CDR3 protein sequence, shown with its most common DNA and genes. For this entry, the V and J calls and clone size follow TCRdb and not the study's own pipeline. In this sample the table shows about 1,500,000 distinct CDR3 sequences, roughly 28% of which occur a single time. The top ten hold 7.7% of the sample.

A word on this clonotype: Its binding antigen is unknown. Nothing much larger sits one base from this clone, and base qualities are not available.

There are 15 amino acids in the CDR3, from cysteine to phenylalanine inclusive. Only CDR3 DNA remains: 45 bases, in frame from the first base. Trimming accounts for 6 bases at V and 6 bases at J, while the number of junction bases matched to no gene is 12. CDR1 and CDR2, looked up from the germline V gene, are MGHDK and SYGVNS. The sequence is built from TRBV25-1 and TRBJ2-3, and TRBD2 aligns with 7 junction nucleotides. Sequencing used blood. The sequence derives from a woman aged 25-40 years in good health. The nucleotide sequence is TGTGCCAGCAGCGGTGTCGGGGGGTTCTCCGATACGCAGTATTTT. This codes for CASSGVGGFSDTQYF.